The 20 T cell receptor beta chains in this list originate from one sample, sequenced in a study of neurological immune-mediated disorders. Each CDR3 protein gets one entry after TCRdb re-called the 5' RACE reads with MiXCR. The sample shows approximately 38,000 distinct CDR3 sequences, 2% to 3% of them seen only once. Sequencing was carried out using PBMCs. The receptors shown here come from a man over 45 with multiple sclerosis.

This clonotype has ten or more counts. The CDR3 DNA follows: TGTGCCAGCAGTTACGACAGGGGCTATGGCTACACCTTC. It specifies CASSYDRGYGYTF. The V and J genes are TRBV2 and TRBJ1-2; TRBD1 matches at 8 bases. Germline values: CDR1 SNHLY, CDR2 FYNNEI. The CDR3 contains 13 residues. J gave up 4 bases and V 5 bases, and 3 bases lay outside the gene matches. Combining the CDR3 with reference TRBV2 and TRBJ1-2 gives the whole variable domain EPEVTQTPSHQVTQMGQEVILRCVPISNHLYFYWYRQILGQKVEFLVSFYNNEISEKSEIFDDQFSVERPDGSNFTLKIRSTKLEDSAMYFCASSYDRGYGYTFGSGTRLTVV.

A remark on this clonotype: The junction differs from germline at one of its ends, possibly a read error. The genes are TRBV7-2 and TRBJ2-5; D remains ambiguous. CDR1 and CDR2 (germline): SGHTA, FQGNSA. The CDR3 loop spans 14 amino acids. The CDR3 sequence: CANSLAGKQETQYF. CDR3 coding DNA: TGTGCCAACAGCTTAGCCGGTAAACAAGAGACCCAGTACTTC.

This clonotype was detected ten times or more. This chain links TRBV7-2 with TRBJ1-1, with 7 positions matching TRBD1. This CDR3 comprises 13 residues. V shed 5 bases and J 1 base; nucleotides not matched to a gene: 1. Looked up from germline, CDR1 is SGHTA and CDR2 is FQGNSA. Written as DNA, the CDR3 is TGTGCCAGCAGCCGGACAGGGAACACTGAAGCTTTCTTT. Its translation is CASSRTGNTEAFF.

This clonotype occurred many times. This chain uses TRBV6-2 or TRBV6-3 with TRBJ1-1; perhaps TRBD1 as D (5 bases). The CDR3 extends over 13 amino acids. V lost 7 bases and J lost 8, with 17 bases in between. CDR1 is MNHEY and CDR2 is SVGEGT in the germline V gene. Here the CDR3 DNA reads TGTGCCAGCACAGGGCTGAAGCTTCCCGAAGCTTTCTTT. Amino acid sequence: CASTGLKLPEAFF.

This clonotype was observed at least ten times. The genes are TRBV5-5 and TRBJ2-5; the D gene is possibly TRBD1 (6 bases). The germline gives CDR1 SGHKS, CDR2 YYEKEE (reference sequence). The CDR3 runs 14 residues. V dropped 1 base and J dropped 1 base, with 8 bases sitting between them. The CDR3 DNA is TGTGCCAGCAGCTTGTTCAGGGGCCAAGAGACCCAGTACTTC. Its protein product is CASSLFRGQETQYF.

This clonotype was observed at least ten times. The chain is built from TRBV7-2 and TRBJ1-6; D perhaps matches TRBD1 (5 bases). V lost 8 bases to trimming and J lost 9 bases, with 14 bases between them. There are 13 residues in the CDR3. Germline CDR1 is SGHTA and CDR2 is FQGNSA. CDR3 coding DNA: TGTGCCAGCGGGGACGGAAGCCGTTCACCCCTCCACTTT. It translates to CASGDGSRSPLHF.

This clonotype was seen ten or more times. The CDR3 region has the DNA TGTGCCAGCAGCGGGGGGGCCTCCGGGGCTTTCTTT. This encodes CASSGGASGAFF. The V and J genes are TRBV7-9 and TRBJ1-1; D possibly corresponds to TRBD1 (6 bases). Trimming took 5 bases from V and 11 from J, leaving 15 bases between them. Germline CDR1 and CDR2: SEHNR and FQNEAQ (reference sequence). The CDR3 has 12 residues.

This clonotype was counted many times. The chain has TRBV6-2 or TRBV6-3 and TRBJ2-3; 8 bases agree with TRBD2. Looked up from germline, CDR1 is MNHEY and CDR2 is SVGEGT. This CDR3 is built from 19 residues. Unmatched junction bases numbered 13, after V lost 0 bases and J lost 2 bases. The CDR3 nucleotides are TGTGCCAGCAGTTACTCGACGGGAGTAGCGGGGCTACCCACAGATACGCAGTATTTT. Protein sequence: CASSYSTGVAGLPTDTQYF.

The sample holds many counts of this clonotype. The chain recombines TRBV7-2 with TRBJ2-1, with D perhaps matching TRBD1 (5 bases). CDR1 is SGHTA, CDR2 FQGNSA, per germline. Deletions cut 5 bases from V and 4 bases from J, with 9 bases between. The CDR3 has 13 amino acids. As DNA, the CDR3 is TGTGCCAGCAGCCCTGGACATTACAATGAGCAGTTCTTC. It translates to CASSPGHYNEQFF.

This clonotype was recorded at least ten times. Written as DNA, the CDR3 is TGCAGTGCTAGGATTATAACAGGGGGAGGGTATGGCTACACCTTC. Protein sequence: CSARIITGGGYGYTF. The J gene is TRBJ1-2, the V gene TRBV20-1; 8 bases line up with TRBD1. Germline V lookup: CDR1 DFQATT, CDR2 SNEGSKA (reference sequence). The CDR3 sequence is 15 residues long. V dropped 3 bases and J dropped 5; count of bases not matched to a gene: 11.

This clonotype was seen at least ten times. The chain recombines TRBV5-1 with TRBJ2-5; 9 nucleotides align to TRBD1. With 4 bases clipped from V and 5 bases from J, the junction kept 6 bases outside the gene matches. The germline gives CDR1 SGHRS, CDR2 YFSETQ. The CDR3 is 14 residues long. The DNA of the CDR3 is TGCGCCAGCAGCCCCGACAGGGGGACGGAGACCCAGTACTTC. It codes for CASSPDRGTETQYF. Using reference TRBV5-1 and TRBJ2-5 for the parts outside the CDR3, the full variable domain is KAGVTQTPRYLIKTRGQQVTLSCSPISGHRSVSWYQQTPGQGLQFLFEYFSETQRNKGNFPGRFSGRQFSNSRSEMNVSTLELGDSALYLCASSPDRGTETQYFGPGTRLLVL.

This clonotype was observed at least ten times. The chain joins TRBV7-9 to TRBJ1-2; D not certain. CDR3 length equals 14 residues. Trimming stripped 7 bases from V and 4 bases from J, with 16 bases between. Germline loops: CDR1 SEHNR, CDR2 FQNEAQ (reference sequence). The CDR3 reads CASIEDGESYGYTF. Written as DNA, the CDR3 is TGTGCCAGCATAGAGGACGGTGAATCCTATGGCTACACCTTC.

The table lists this clonotype with many counts. The J gene is TRBJ2-5, the V gene TRBV28, with a tentative D call TRBD2 (5 bases). V was cut by 6 bases and J by 1 base, with 15 bases left in between. CDR3 length: 15 residues. The germline CDR1 and CDR2 sequences are MDHEN and SYDVKM. The CDR3 coding sequence is TGTGCCAGCAGCCGGAGTAGCGCCGCCCAAGAGACCCAGTACTTC. It specifies CASSRSSAAQETQYF.

This clonotype occurred many times. The chain has TRBV25-1 and TRBJ2-3, with D perhaps given as TRBD1 or TRBD2 (5 bases each). The germline V and J ends were trimmed by 5 bases and 4 bases, with 13 bases remaining between them. The germline V gene encodes CDR1 MGHDK and CDR2 SYGVNS. The CDR3 length is 14 residues. The CDR3 reads CASSPPGPADTQYF. CDR3 in DNA: TGTGCCAGCAGTCCCCCGGGGCCCGCAGATACGCAGTATTTT.

This clonotype was detected many times. The rearrangement joins TRBV7-2 to TRBJ2-1, with D perhaps assigned TRBD1 or TRBD2 (7 bases each). The germline V gene has CDR1 SGHTA and CDR2 FQGNSA. This CDR3 has 15 residues. Trimming pared 1 base from V and 6 bases from J, leaving 13 bases between. The CDR3 region has the DNA TGTGCCAGCAGCTTAGTTGCAGGGGGGGTCAATGAGCAGTTCTTC. It specifies CASSLVAGGVNEQFF.

This clonotype was observed at least ten times. V and J are TRBV5-1 and TRBJ2-5; D unresolved. V was cut by 0 bases and J by 1 base, with 7 bases left in between. Germline CDR1 reads SGHRS; CDR2 reads YFSETQ. This CDR3 contains 14 residues. The chain's CDR3 is CASSLGDPQETQYF. CDR3 nucleotides: TGCGCCAGCAGCTTGGGAGACCCCCAAGAGACCCAGTACTTC.

This clonotype was counted many times. The chain couples TRBV12-3 or TRBV12-4 to TRBJ1-5, with 10 bases fitting TRBD1. Unmatched junction bases numbered 8, after V lost 2 bases and J lost 1 base. The CDR3 has 18 residues. The CDR3 reads CASSLLGQGVGSNQPQHF. CDR3 DNA sequence: TGTGCCAGCAGTTTATTAGGACAGGGGGTTGGGAGCAATCAGCCCCAGCATTTT.

This clonotype was seen ten or more times. The chain carries TRBV2 and TRBJ1-1; 7 nucleotides line up with TRBD1. In germline, CDR1 is SNHLY, CDR2 FYNNEI. This CDR3 has 14 amino acids. After removal of 6 bases from V and 3 bases from J, the junction contained 7 bases not matched to a gene. DNA of the CDR3: TGTGCCAGCAGGGTACAGGGGAGGGACACTGAAGCTTTCTTT. This sequence encodes CASRVQGRDTEAFF.

The sample holds many counts of this clonotype. This chain connects TRBV28 to TRBJ2-2, with D possibly TRBD1 on 6 matching bases. The germline CDR1 and CDR2 sequences are MDHEN and SYDVKM. The CDR3 is 15 residues long. V dropped 3 bases and J dropped 4 bases, with 12 bases sitting between them. In DNA form, the CDR3 reads TGTGCCAGCAGTTTGGCAGGGGCGCCCACCGGGGAGCTGTTTTTT. Protein product: CASSLAGAPTGELFF.

This clonotype has ten or more counts. V is TRBV20-1 and J is TRBJ1-4; weak D call: TRBD1 (6 bases). V lost 6 bases to trimming and J lost 5 bases, with 16 bases between them. Germline loops: CDR1 DFQATT, CDR2 SNEGSKA (reference sequence). This CDR3 has 14 residues. The CDR3 is CSADPTQGNEKLFF. The CDR3 DNA sequence: TGCAGTGCCGACCCGACCCAGGGGAATGAAAAACTGTTTTTT.